What follows are 5 T cell receptor beta chains derived from one specimen sequenced in a study of T cell repertoires in cytomegalovirus infection. TCRdb processed the reads anew with MiXCR; each CDR3 protein has one entry. This table holds roughly 920,000 distinct CDR3 sequences, roughly 30% found once. The antigens for these receptors are not known. The material was cultured CD8+ T cells from PBMCs, obtained from culture after CMV antigen stimulation. The receptor set was obtained from a human donor in good health (CMV status not recorded). Some clones in this sample may be carry-over from other donors' samples.

Many counts were recorded for this clonotype. The rearrangement joins TRBV7-2 to TRBJ2-4; D gene unclear. There are 15 residues in the CDR3. The V and J ends lost 1 base and 2 bases respectively, with 9 bases between them. Germline CDR1 reads SGHTA; CDR2 reads FQGNSA. CDR3 DNA: TGTGCCAGCAGCTTAGATGAGGCCACCAAAAACATTCAGTACTTC. This encodes CASSLDEATKNIQYF. Using reference TRBV7-2 and TRBJ2-4 for the parts outside the CDR3, the full variable domain is GAGVSQSPSNKVTEKGKDVELRCDPISGHTALYWYRQSLGQGLEFLIYFQGNSAPDKSGLPSDRFSAERTGGSVSTLTIQRTQQEDSAVYLCASSLDEATKNIQYFGAGTRLSVL.

The chain employs TRBV27 and TRBJ1-2, with 9 bases fitting TRBD1. CDR3 length: 16 residues. V shed 5 bases, J shed 7 bases, and the junction held 14 bases outside the gene matches. The germline gives CDR1 MNHEY, CDR2 SMNVEV (reference sequence). The CDR3 DNA is TGTGCCAGCAGTCCCCGCGGGACAGGGACAAGAGGTGGCTACACCTTC. Residues: CASSPRGTGTRGGYTF.

This clonotype was detected many times. The DNA for the CDR3 is TGCGCCAGCAGCCAGGGACAGGGTTTCGGGACCCAGTACTTC. Encoded protein: CASSQGQGFGTQYF. This sequence joins TRBV4-1 and TRBJ2-5, with 9 positions matching TRBD1. In germline, CDR1 is MGHRA, CDR2 YSYEKL. V trimming: 3 bases; J trimming: 7 bases; junction bases outside the gene matches: 6. The CDR3 extends over 14 amino acids.

This clonotype has just a few counts. This chain links TRBV29-1 with TRBJ1-2; maybe TRBD1 (5 bases). Germline lookup yields CDR1 SQVTM and CDR2 ANQGSEA. The V gene lost 3 bases and the J gene lost 4 bases, with 12 bases spanning the gap. The CDR3 extends over 13 amino acids. As DNA, the CDR3 is TGCAGCGTTGATGGGGGGAACATCTATGGCTACACCTTC. This codes for CSVDGGNIYGYTF.

The chain combines TRBV7-3 with TRBJ2-2; unclear D gene. The CDR3 extends over 14 amino acids. Germline values: CDR1 SGHTA, CDR2 FQGTGA. Between the trimmed V and J ends, which lost 2 bases and 7 bases, there was a span of 11 bases. The CDR3 sequence: CASSLGPLFGELFF. Here the CDR3 DNA reads TGTGCCAGCAGCTTAGGGCCCCTTTTCGGGGAGCTGTTTTTT.